Sequencing of this TCR beta chain was carried out in a study of shared T cell receptors in the human thymus (dated by TCRdb to the early 2020s). Regarding the research as a whole: The study investigated the way shared, self-reactive T-cell receptor alpha chains are produced in the human thymus.

The CDR3 runs 16 amino acids, cysteine and phenylalanine included. Only the CDR3 region is kept as DNA, spanning 48 bases read in frame from base 1. The V end loses 1 base and the J end loses 6 bases, and a stretch of 16 bases separates them. The germline V gene sets CDR1 to MDHEN and CDR2 to SYDVKM. Regarding this clone: Its target antigen remains unknown. Base qualities are not recorded, but no much larger clone differs from it by a single base.

The method was the immunoSEQ multiplex PCR assay. Sourced from immuneACCESS, this table was stored by TCRdb with only in-frame sequences that have V and J called. A share of the clones is absent; for the studies checked, an unresolved V gene accounts for under half, and the remainder has no known explanation. In all, the sample holds 540,000 or so clones, and more than 75% of those were seen once. The leading ten clones occupy more than 0.01% of the sample. These data were also filed under a second study, of human thymus T cells. As that second paper reports: The donors were immunologically healthy infants in Finland who had open corrective cardiac surgery for congenital heart defects. Thymus tissue was collected as surgical resects that were removed during corrective cardiac surgery. Usage of V and J gene segments appeared to be biased in both the thymic and the peripheral blood repertoires. According to the related research, thymic TCR repertoires were highly overlapping among unrelated individuals. TCR alpha and beta repertoires from roughly eight infant thymus samples and a few related peripheral blood samples were characterized in the study. Donor ages ranged from roughly 6 to 244 days, and the cohort comprised about 6 male and two female infants. Thymocytes were released mechanically from tissue and stored at -70 °C as pellets of 10-30 million cells. Genomic DNA was extracted from frozen cell pellets with a QIAsymphony instrument. The immunoSEQ multiplex PCR assay was used to amplify the TCRB and TCRAD loci from a standardized amount of quality-controlled genomic DNA. The amplicons covered the V(D)J region and were long enough to include the CDR3 and to identify the V and J genes. Through the commercial immunoSEQ service, the amplicons were sequenced on an Illumina platform. Primer bias and sequencing errors were corrected as previously described, and TCRAD and TCRB were defined on the basis of the IMGT database. Repertoires were analysed with immunoSEQ Analyzer 3.0 and VDJTools, covering basic statistics, V/J segment usage, diversity estimates, rarefaction and pairwise overlap. Diversity was estimated with Chao1, ChaoE, Efron-Thisted, Shannon and inverse Simpson indices, and also on datasets down-sampled to the smallest sample. For repertoire overlap, CDR3 nucleotide sequence, V gene and J gene had to match strictly, and clustering was done by Jaccard-based multidimensional scaling. On average, thymus samples yielded 750,000 to 1,000,000 unique TCRB clonotypes, whereas blood samples yielded 70,000 to 100,000.

The chain was built from TRBV28 and TRBJ1-5; TRBD1 is a weak D gene call, 5 bases matching. Sample: thymocytes. The receptor was isolated from a boy under two years old with a congenital heart defect. Donor details come from another sample of the same person, matched by shared clones. The nucleotide sequence reads TGTGCCAGCAGTTTATTCCTAGGGGTAGGCGGTCAGCCCCAGCATTTT. Translated, this is CASSLFLGVGGQPQHF.